This is a list of T cell receptor beta chains from one sample in a study of T-cell reconstitution after alpha-beta-depleted transplantation in children. Each CDR3 protein is one row after TCRdb ran MiXCR on the PCR reads. The table lists some 15,000 distinct CDR3 sequences, roughly 5.6% of them singletons. The starting material was PBMCs, obtained before TCRalphabeta/CD19-depleted stem cell transplant. The receptors derive from a boy between 10 and 17 years old with acute lymphoblastic leukemia, due to receive a stem cell transplant. Each CDR3 is given with its conserved first and last residue. Fields, in order: clone size, J gene, D gene, V gene, CDR3 DNA, CDR3 protein. D genes are given only for firm matches. Expanded clones are given a class, and other clones once, few, many or no size at all.

clone_size: many
j_call: TRBJ2-1
d_call: .
v_call: TRBV4-1
cdr3_nt: TGCGCCAGCAGCCAAGACGGACTCCTCTCCTACAATGAGCAGTTCTTC
cdr3_aa: CASSQDGLLSYNEQFF

clone_size: many
j_call: TRBJ2-5
d_call: .
v_call: TRBV7-2
cdr3_nt: TGTGCCAGCAGCTTAAATACAGTTCAAGAGACCCAGTACTTC
cdr3_aa: CASSLNTVQETQYF

clone_size: medium-sized
j_call: TRBJ2-2
d_call: .
v_call: TRBV13
cdr3_nt: TGTGCCAGCAGCCCCCATCCGAGGACCGGGGAGCTGTTTTTT
cdr3_aa: CASSPHPRTGELFF

clone_size: .
j_call: TRBJ2-1
d_call: TRBD2
v_call: TRBV20-1
cdr3_nt: TGCAGGGCAGAGCGGGAGCCCCATGAGCAGTTCTTC
cdr3_aa: CRAEREPHEQFF

clone_size: many
j_call: TRBJ2-1
d_call: .
v_call: TRBV11-3
cdr3_nt: TGTGCCAGCAGCTGGGCATTACAGGGAAATGAGCAGTTCTTC
cdr3_aa: CASSWALQGNEQFF

clone_size: many
j_call: TRBJ2-5
d_call: .
v_call: TRBV27
cdr3_nt: TGTGCCAGCAGGATAACAGGGAGTCAAGAGACCCAGTACTTC
cdr3_aa: CASRITGSQETQYF

clone_size: many
j_call: TRBJ2-1
d_call: .
v_call: TRBV7-2
cdr3_nt: TGTGCCAGCAGCTTATCACTGGAGGGGAATGAGCAGTTCTTC
cdr3_aa: CASSLSLEGNEQFF

clone_size: many
j_call: TRBJ2-1
d_call: .
v_call: TRBV6-2/TRBV6-3
cdr3_nt: TGTGCCAGCAACCCGGGGGCATATTACAATGAGCAGTTCTTC
cdr3_aa: CASNPGAYYNEQFF

clone_size: many
j_call: TRBJ2-7
d_call: .
v_call: TRBV18
cdr3_nt: TGTGCCAGCTCACCATTACAGGGCGATAATGTGGCCTACGAGCAGTACTTC
cdr3_aa: CASSPLQGDNVAYEQYF

clone_size: many
j_call: TRBJ2-1
d_call: .
v_call: TRBV20-1
cdr3_nt: TGCAGTGCTAGAGAAAGTCTGAACAATGAGCAGTTCTTC
cdr3_aa: CSARESLNNEQFF

clone_size: many
j_call: TRBJ2-3
d_call: .
v_call: TRBV14
cdr3_nt: TGTGCCAGCAGCCGGTTTTTATCAGATACGCAGTATTTT
cdr3_aa: CASSRFLSDTQYF

clone_size: many
j_call: TRBJ1-1
d_call: .
v_call: TRBV6-2/TRBV6-3
cdr3_nt: TGTGCCAGCAGTTACCCCACAGGTTACGGGGGACCTGAAGCTTTCTTT
cdr3_aa: CASSYPTGYGGPEAFF

clone_size: many
j_call: TRBJ2-5
d_call: .
v_call: TRBV6-1
cdr3_nt: TGTGCCAGCAGTGAATGGGTCTTGACCTGGAAGGAGACCCAGTACTTC
cdr3_aa: CASSEWVLTWKETQYF

clone_size: medium-sized
j_call: TRBJ1-1
d_call: TRBD1
v_call: TRBV5-1
cdr3_nt: TGCGCCAGCAGCCGACAGGGCACTGAAGCTTTCTTT
cdr3_aa: CASSRQGTEAFF

clone_size: large
j_call: TRBJ1-2
d_call: .
v_call: TRBV12-3/TRBV12-4
cdr3_nt: TGTGCCAGCAGTCCGACAGCCTATGGCTACACCTTC
cdr3_aa: CASSPTAYGYTF

clone_size: many
j_call: TRBJ1-5
d_call: .
v_call: TRBV7-9
cdr3_nt: TGTGCCAGCAGCTTAGCGGGGGGCAAGGATCAGCCCCAGCATTTT
cdr3_aa: CASSLAGGKDQPQHF

clone_size: many
j_call: TRBJ1-3
d_call: .
v_call: TRBV15
cdr3_nt: TGTGCCACCAGCAGAGACAGGTTCTCTGGAAACACCATATATTTT
cdr3_aa: CATSRDRFSGNTIYF

clone_size: many
j_call: TRBJ2-1
d_call: TRBD2
v_call: TRBV6-5
cdr3_nt: TGTGCCAGCAGTTACGTACGGGGGGGCCAGAATGAGCAGTTCTTC
cdr3_aa: CASSYVRGGQNEQFF

clone_size: medium-sized
j_call: TRBJ2-2
d_call: TRBD1
v_call: TRBV4-3
cdr3_nt: TGCGCCAGCAGCCAAGACCTCCGGGACAGGGTTACGTTTTCCGGGGAGCTGTTTTTT
cdr3_aa: CASSQDLRDRVTFSGELFF

clone_size: many
j_call: TRBJ2-5
d_call: .
v_call: TRBV4-1
cdr3_nt: TGCGCCAGCAGCCCCCAGGGGTTCCAAGAGACCCAGTACTTC
cdr3_aa: CASSPQGFQETQYF

clone_size: many
j_call: TRBJ1-1
d_call: .
v_call: TRBV5-1
cdr3_nt: TGCGCCAGCAGCTTGGACAAACAAGAAGCTTTCTTT
cdr3_aa: CASSLDKQEAFF

clone_size: many
j_call: TRBJ2-1
d_call: TRBD2
v_call: TRBV11-3
cdr3_nt: TGTGCCAGCAAACCTAGCGGGGGGGTCAATGAGCAGTTCTTC
cdr3_aa: CASKPSGGVNEQFF

clone_size: many
j_call: TRBJ2-7
d_call: .
v_call: TRBV6-2/TRBV6-3
cdr3_nt: TGTGCCAGCAGTTCCCTTCCTGACGAGCAGTACTTC
cdr3_aa: CASSSLPDEQYF

clone_size: many
j_call: TRBJ1-2
d_call: .
v_call: TRBV12-3/TRBV12-4
cdr3_nt: TGTGCCAGCAGTTTTCAGGGGAGTAACTATGGCTACACCTTC
cdr3_aa: CASSFQGSNYGYTF

clone_size: many
j_call: TRBJ1-2
d_call: .
v_call: TRBV15
cdr3_nt: TGTGCCACCAGCGAACCAGGGTCTGCTGGGAGCGGCTACACCTTC
cdr3_aa: CATSEPGSAGSGYTF

clone_size: few
j_call: TRBJ1-1
d_call: .
v_call: TRBV3-1
cdr3_nt: TGTGCCTTCAACCCCTATCGTACAGATAAGAACACTGAAGCTTTCTTT
cdr3_aa: CAFNPYRTDKNTEAFF

clone_size: medium-sized
j_call: TRBJ1-2
d_call: .
v_call: TRBV6-5
cdr3_nt: TGTGCCAGCAGTCCATCCGGCCGACATCCAGGTTATGGCTACACCTTC
cdr3_aa: CASSPSGRHPGYGYTF

clone_size: many
j_call: TRBJ1-2
d_call: .
v_call: TRBV25-1
cdr3_nt: TGTGCCAGCAGTCCATGGGGGGGGAATGCTTGGGATCAATATGGCTACACCTTC
cdr3_aa: CASSPWGGNAWDQYGYTF

clone_size: many
j_call: TRBJ1-3
d_call: .
v_call: TRBV5-6
cdr3_nt: TGTGCCAGCAGCTTGGATATGGGGGCGCGGGGAAACACCATATATTTT
cdr3_aa: CASSLDMGARGNTIYF

clone_size: many
j_call: TRBJ2-1
d_call: .
v_call: TRBV27
cdr3_nt: TGTGCCAGCAGTTTGGCAGGGGAATACAATGAGCAGTTCTTC
cdr3_aa: CASSLAGEYNEQFF

clone_size: .
j_call: TRBJ2-3
d_call: .
v_call: TRBV6-2/TRBV6-3
cdr3_nt: TGTGCCAGCAGTTACGGCGGGATCACAGATACGCAGTATTTT
cdr3_aa: CASSYGGITDTQYF